A single sample gave rise to the 27 T cell receptor beta chains below, sequenced in a study of T-cell memory formation after mild COVID-19. TCRdb re-called the 5' RACE reads through MiXCR, storing one row per CDR3 protein. Found here are about 210,000 distinct CDR3 sequences, around 26% of them singletons; the top ten hold over 9.5%. Sequencing was done on a sample of PBMCs or a T cell subset sorted from them (not recorded which). The source of these receptors is an adult woman who had mild COVID-19 (a few samples of this study predate the infection). Cell type and time point are not known.

In this sample, this clonotype turned up a few times. V is TRBV7-9 and J is TRBJ1-1; D is unresolved. CDR1 is SEHNR, CDR2 FQNEAQ, per germline (reference sequence). V was cut by 5 bases and J by 3 bases, with 13 bases left in between. The length of the CDR3 is 14 residues. In DNA, the CDR3 is TGTGCCAGCAGCCCTGGACTTGGGGACACTGAAGCTTTCTTT. Protein product: CASSPGLGDTEAFF.

This clonotype appeared a few times. This chain uses TRBV12-3 or TRBV12-4 with TRBJ2-1; tentative D call: TRBD2 (6 bases). The CDR3 loop spans 15 amino acids. V was clipped by 6 bases and J by 5 bases, with 17 bases between them. CDR3 amino acids: CASRPSGLANNEQFF. CDR3 DNA sequence: TGTGCCAGCAGACCATCCGGGCTAGCGAACAATGAGCAGTTCTTC.

This chain uses TRBV12-3 or TRBV12-4 with TRBJ1-1; 7 bases align to TRBD1. This CDR3 spans 16 amino acids. V lost 1 base and J lost 0; bases outside the gene matches: 5. The CDR3 DNA is TGTGCCAGCAGTTTAGATCCGGGACAGATGAACACTGAAGCTTTCTTT. It yields the protein CASSLDPGQMNTEAFF.

This clonotype has more than one count but fewer than ten. The V call is TRBV7-9, the J call TRBJ2-5; D may be TRBD1 (6 bases). This CDR3 spans 15 amino acids. Germline CDR1 is SEHNR and CDR2 is FQNEAQ (reference sequence). Trimming stripped 2 bases from V and 3 bases from J, with 13 bases between. The DNA of the CDR3 is TGTGCCAGCAGCTTAAGCACAGGGCAAGAAGAGACCCAGTACTTC. The encoded protein is CASSLSTGQEETQYF.

The chain uses TRBV2 and TRBJ2-7; D uncertain. The CDR3 spans 11 residues. Germline V gene data show CDR1 as SNHLY and CDR2 as FYNNEI. V was pared by 3 bases and J by 5 bases, with 5 bases between. CDR3 nucleotide sequence: TGTGCCAGCAGTGACGTAGACGAGCAGTACTTC. Protein: CASSDVDEQYF.

V gene TRBV5-1 combines with J gene TRBJ2-3; 10 nucleotides agree with TRBD2. Germline trimming cut 0 bases from V and 0 bases from J; bases unmatched to any gene: 4. Germline V gives CDR1 SGHRS, CDR2 YFSETQ. CDR3 length: 17 residues. Written as DNA, the CDR3 is TGCGCCAGCAGCTTGGGGACTAGCGGCCATAGCACAGATACGCAGTATTTT. Residues: CASSLGTSGHSTDTQYF.

The chain carries TRBV3-1 and TRBJ1-2, with 9 positions matching TRBD1. The V segment lost 4 bases and the J segment 8 bases; nucleotides outside the gene matches: 2. Germline assignment: CDR1 LGHDT and CDR2 YNNKEL (reference sequence). There are 12 residues in the CDR3. CDR3 nucleotide sequence: TGTGCCAGCAGCCGGGGACAGGGCGGCTACACCTTC. This encodes CASSRGQGGYTF.

The CDR3 loop reads CASSLTVTANTEAFF. The CDR3 region has the DNA TGTGCCAGCAGCCTCACAGTCACTGCGAACACTGAAGCTTTCTTT. This chain links TRBV4-2 with TRBJ1-1; D uncertain. Trimming took 4 bases from V and 1 from J, leaving 13 bases between them. Germline V gene data show CDR1 as LGHNA and CDR2 as YNFKEQ. The CDR3 runs to 15 residues.

This clonotype turned up a few times. The chain carries TRBV12-3 or TRBV12-4 and TRBJ2-2; TRBD2 agrees at 7 bases. CDR3 length equals 14 residues. V dropped 2 bases and J dropped 3; count of bases not matched to a gene: 0. The CDR3 DNA reads as TGTGCCAGCAGTTTACGGGGGGACACCGGGGAGCTGTTTTTT. Translating it yields CASSLRGDTGELFF.

The V gene is TRBV20-1, the J gene TRBJ1-2; 10 bases align to TRBD1. V lost 6 bases, J lost 7 bases, and 5 bases stayed unmatched. Per germline, CDR1 DFQATT and CDR2 SNEGSKA (reference sequence). The CDR3 has 12 amino acids. In nucleotides, the CDR3 is TGCAGTGCAAGACAGGGGGCGGGTGGCTACACCTTC. Protein sequence: CSARQGAGGYTF.

This clonotype has just a few counts. The genes are TRBV12-3 or TRBV12-4 and TRBJ1-2; 7 nucleotides match TRBD1. CDR3 length equals 15 residues. Trimming removed 6 bases from V and 8 bases from J; junction bases left unmatched: 15. CDR3 nucleotides: TGTGCCAGCAGCCGTACTACGACAGGGATGGGCGGCTACACCTTC. Residues: CASSRTTTGMGGYTF.

The gene calls are TRBV6-6 and TRBJ2-7; D is possibly TRBD2 (5 bases). This CDR3 contains 14 residues. Trimming left V 0 bases short and J 7 bases short, with 13 bases between. Germline CDR1 and CDR2: MNHNY and SVGAGI (reference sequence). CDR3 in DNA: TGTGCCAGCAGTTACTCGACTACCTGGACGGAGCAGTACTTC. Amino acid sequence: CASSYSTTWTEQYF.

J is TRBJ1-1 and V is TRBV18; 10 positions match TRBD1. The CDR3 runs 14 residues. Germline values: CDR1 KGHSH, CDR2 LQKENI. V trimming: 6 bases; J trimming: 3 bases; junction bases outside the gene matches: 4. The CDR3 spells CASSRQGADTEAFF. CDR3 DNA: TGTGCCAGCTCTAGACAGGGGGCGGACACTGAAGCTTTCTTT.

The J gene is TRBJ1-4, the V gene TRBV12-3 or TRBV12-4; 8 positions match TRBD1. After removal of 3 bases from V and 4 bases from J, the junction contained 1 base not matched to a gene. The CDR3 length is 14 residues. CDR3 sequence reads: CASSLGQVNEKLFF. CDR3 bases: TGTGCCAGCAGTTTGGGACAGGTTAATGAAAAACTGTTTTTT.

This clonotype was seen a handful of times. This rearrangement joins TRBV20-1 to TRBJ2-7; D call uncertain. CDR1 and CDR2 from the germline V gene are DFQATT and SNEGSKA (reference sequence). The V and J ends lost 0 bases and 2 bases respectively, with 14 bases between them. The CDR3 is 15 amino acids. The CDR3 loop is CSAREVYLGTYEQYF. The CDR3 DNA reads as TGCAGTGCTAGAGAAGTGTATTTAGGGACCTACGAGCAGTACTTC.

This sequence joins TRBV20-1 and TRBJ2-3; 9 bases line up with TRBD2. V lost 3 bases, J lost 3 bases, and 7 bases stayed unmatched. The length of the CDR3 is 15 residues. Germline V gene data show CDR1 as DFQATT and CDR2 as SNEGSKA (reference sequence). CDR3 DNA sequence: TGCAGTGCTAGCCATTCTAGCGGGATGACAGATACGCAGTATTTT. Amino acid sequence: CSASHSSGMTDTQYF.

This clonotype was seen more than once but under ten times. This chain uses TRBV12-3 or TRBV12-4 with TRBJ1-1; D may be TRBD1 (6 bases). This CDR3 spans 13 amino acids. Trimming removed 3 bases from V and 5 bases from J, with 10 bases in between. CDR3 in amino acids: CASSFTGRTEAFF. The CDR3 coding sequence is TGTGCCAGCAGTTTTACAGGGCGGACTGAAGCTTTCTTT.

There are a few counts of this clonotype. This chain joins TRBV15 and TRBJ2-1; TRBD2 matches 9 bases. Germline values: CDR1 LNHNV, CDR2 YYDKDF (reference sequence). CDR3 size: 15 residues. V shed 0 bases and J 10 bases; nucleotides not matched to a gene: 7. CDR3 amino acids: CATSRDRGGAREQFF. CDR3 bases: TGTGCCACCAGCAGAGATCGCGGGGGGGCCAGGGAGCAGTTCTTC.

The CDR3 spells CASSLVQAGDTGELFF. The CDR3 DNA is TGTGCCAGCAGCTTAGTTCAGGCGGGGGACACCGGGGAGCTGTTTTTT. The rearrangement joins TRBV7-6 to TRBJ2-2; 7 positions match TRBD2. J lost 3 bases, V lost 1 base, and 5 bases had no gene match. This CDR3 spans 16 amino acids. CDR1 SGHVS and CDR2 FNYEAQ come from the germline V gene.

The J gene is TRBJ1-1, the V gene TRBV15, with D possibly matching TRBD1 (6 bases). Deletions cut 5 bases from V and 5 bases from J, with 18 bases between. Germline lookup yields CDR1 LNHNV and CDR2 YYDKDF (reference sequence). The CDR3 length is 15 residues. CDR3 coding DNA: TGTGCCACCAGCCCGCATTTACAGGGAACGACTGAAGCTTTCTTT. This encodes CATSPHLQGTTEAFF.

The rearrangement uses TRBV20-1 and TRBJ2-5, with TRBD1 identical over 9 bases. The germline gives CDR1 DFQATT, CDR2 SNEGSKA (reference sequence). The CDR3 contains 15 residues. After removal of 6 bases from V and 1 base from J, the junction contained 9 bases not matched to a gene. The CDR3 loop is CSAPDRGLSQETQYF. The CDR3 DNA reads as TGCAGTGCCCCGGACAGGGGATTGTCCCAAGAGACCCAGTACTTC.

V gene TRBV7-9 combines with J gene TRBJ2-5; the match to TRBD2 covers 9 bases. The CDR3 covers 14 residues. Germline V gene lookup returns CDR1 SEHNR and CDR2 FQNEAQ (reference sequence). The CDR3 DNA sequence: TGTGCACCTAACAGACTAGCGGAACAAGAGACCCAGTACTTC. It translates to CAPNRLAEQETQYF.

The rearrangement links TRBV30 to TRBJ2-1, with D unresolved. The CDR3 runs to 14 residues. Trimming removed 1 base from V and 2 bases from J, with 9 bases in between. The germline V gene has CDR1 GTSNPN and CDR2 SVGIG (reference sequence). Written as DNA, the CDR3 is TGTGCCTGGAGTGGAGCAGGACCCTACAATGAGCAGTTCTTC. It yields the protein CAWSGAGPYNEQFF.

The gene calls are TRBV12-3 or TRBV12-4 and TRBJ1-1, with 8 bases fitting TRBD1. The CDR3 has 15 residues. V shed 4 bases, J shed 4 bases, and the junction held 8 bases outside the gene matches. The CDR3 DNA sequence: TGTGCCAGCAGTTCCCCTCGGACAGGGTTCACTGAAGCTTTCTTT. This translates into CASSSPRTGFTEAFF.

This clonotype was counted only a few times. CDR3 nucleotide sequence: TGTGCCAGCAGCAAGATCACAGATACGCAGTATTTT. It encodes CASSKITDTQYF. This chain links TRBV28 with TRBJ2-3; D gene uncertain. CDR1 and CDR2 (germline): MDHEN, SYDVKM. The CDR3 totals 12 residues. The V end was cut by 6 bases, the J end by 2 bases, with 6 bases between.

The chain combines TRBV7-2 with TRBJ1-2, with D tentatively TRBD1 (5 bases). This CDR3 has 12 amino acids. Trimming pared 3 bases from V and 11 bases from J, leaving 13 bases between. Germline CDR1 reads SGHTA; CDR2 reads FQGNSA. CDR3 region: CASSLLVGGYTF. The CDR3 DNA reads TGTGCCAGCAGCTTGCTCGTCGGGGGTTACACCTTC.

This chain uses TRBV20-1 with TRBJ1-2; 7 bases are shared with TRBD1. CDR1 DFQATT and CDR2 SNEGSKA come from the germline V gene (reference sequence). J was trimmed by 5 bases and V by 0 bases; bases with no gene match: 15. CDR3 length: 17 amino acids. CDR3 in DNA: TGCAGTGCTAGAGATCCCGCAGGGGGGGAGGAAAGATATGGCTACACCTTC. It codes for CSARDPAGGEERYGYTF.